These 13 T cell receptor beta chains were sequenced from one sample in a study of shared clonotypes between healthy human individuals. Measured with immunoSEQ multiplex PCR; TCRdb has only the in-frame clones, and not every one. The sample holds millions of clones, roughly 93% seen once. The sequencing input was naive CD4+ T cells from PBMCs. Subset described: CD45RA+ positively selected. The receptors derive from a man younger than 30 in good health. Some clones in this sample may be carry-over from other donors' samples.

V and J are TRBV9 and TRBJ1-1; perhaps TRBD1 as D (6 bases). V dropped 0 bases and J dropped 5 bases, with 11 bases sitting between them. The length of the CDR3 is 14 residues. Germline CDR1 and CDR2: SGDLS and YYNGEE. This chain's CDR3 is CASSVAGTGTEAFF. The CDR3 DNA is TGTGCCAGCAGCGTAGCTGGTACAGGGACTGAAGCTTTCTTT.

The V and J genes are TRBV5-4 and TRBJ2-1, with TRBD2 matching over 12 bases. The CDR3 spans 14 residues. The germline gives CDR1 SGHNT, CDR2 YYREEE (reference sequence). Trimming cost V 6 bases and J 8 bases; bases outside gene matches: 6. The CDR3 is CASKTSGSRDEQFF. The CDR3 DNA sequence: TGTGCCAGCAAGACTAGCGGGAGTAGGGATGAGCAGTTCTTC. Full variable domain (missing parts from reference TRBV5-4 and TRBJ2-1): ETGVTQSPTHLIKTRGQQVTLRCSSQSGHNTVSWYQQALGQGPQFIFQYYREEENGRGNFPPRFSGLQFPNYSSELNVNALELDDSALYLCASKTSGSRDEQFFGPGTRLTVL.

The chain carries TRBV7-9 and TRBJ2-7, with 10 bases aligning to TRBD2. V lost 2 bases to trimming and J lost 2 bases; unmatched junction nucleotides: 9. This CDR3 has 17 residues. Germline-derived CDR1 and CDR2 are SEHNR and FQNEAQ (reference sequence). The CDR3 DNA reads TGTGCCAGCAGCTTAAGCACCACTAGCGGGGCCACCTACGAGCAGTACTTC. Its protein product is CASSLSTTSGATYEQYF.

As regards this clone: Other DNA sequences of this sample code for an identical CDR3. J is TRBJ2-3 and V is TRBV6-1, with TRBD2 as a possible D gene (6 bases). The CDR3 has 13 amino acids. The germline V gene has CDR1 MNHNS and CDR2 SASEGT. The V end was cut by 6 bases, the J end by 3 bases, with 10 bases between. CDR3 in amino acids: CASSGGRTDTQYF. Here the CDR3 DNA reads TGTGCCAGCAGCGGAGGGCGGACAGATACGCAGTATTTT.

The rearrangement joins TRBV6-5 to TRBJ1-1, with TRBD1 matching over 9 bases. J was trimmed by 6 bases and V by 0 bases; bases with no gene match: 8. The germline CDR1 and CDR2 sequences are MNHEY and SVGAGI. The CDR3 spans 16 residues. The CDR3 here is CASSYSRGQGVSEAFF. DNA for the CDR3: TGTGCCAGCAGTTACTCGAGGGGACAGGGAGTGTCTGAAGCTTTCTTT.

This chain uses TRBV6-5 with TRBJ2-2, with D unclear. V lost 0 bases, J lost 6 bases, and 8 bases lay in between. Germline CDR1 is MNHEY and CDR2 is SVGAGI. The CDR3 has 14 residues. The CDR3 nucleotides read TGTGCCAGCAGTTACTCTTGGCGTTCCGGGGAGCTGTTTTTT. Translation: CASSYSWRSGELFF.

The CDR3 reads CASTQKWAGDYF. For the CDR3, the DNA is TGTGCCAGCACCCAAAAGTGGGCAGGCGATTACTTC. This sequence joins TRBV27 and TRBJ2-7; D is uncertain. The CDR3 has 12 residues. V lost 7 bases to trimming and J lost 13 bases, with 20 bases between them. Germline loops: CDR1 MNHEY, CDR2 SMNVEV (reference sequence).

The rearrangement joins TRBV15 to TRBJ2-7, with a tentative D call TRBD2 (7 bases). This CDR3 comprises 15 residues. Germline CDR1 and CDR2: LNHNV and YYDKDF (reference sequence). With 6 bases removed from V and 3 bases from J, the gap between germline ends came to 18 bases. The CDR3 nucleotides are TGTGCCACCAGTATAGGCGGGGGCCCAGGCTACGAGCAGTACTTC. Translation gives CATSIGGGPGYEQYF.

This chain links TRBV29-1 with TRBJ1-1; no clear D. V lost 7 bases and J lost 1, with 13 bases in between. This CDR3 has 13 residues. Germline lookup yields CDR1 SQVTM and CDR2 ANQGSEA. The CDR3 region is CSASLRGNTEAFF. CDR3 nucleotides: TGCAGCGCCTCACTTCGTGGGAACACTGAAGCTTTCTTT. Drawing the rest from reference TRBV29-1 and TRBJ1-1, the complete variable domain is SAVISQKPSRDICQRGTSLTIQCQVDSQVTMMFWYRQQPGQSLTLIATANQGSEATYESGFVIDKFPISRPNLTFSTLTVSNMSPEDSSIYLCSASLRGNTEAFFGQGTRLTVV.

The chain couples TRBV28 to TRBJ2-2, with 9 bases lining up with TRBD1. V shed 5 bases, J shed 0 bases, and the junction held 10 bases outside the gene matches. From germline, CDR1 is MDHEN and CDR2 SYDVKM. The CDR3 is made up of 18 amino acids. The CDR3 sequence is CASSNRDRASANTGELFF. The CDR3 coding sequence is TGTGCCAGCAGTAACAGGGACAGGGCCTCCGCGAACACCGGGGAGCTGTTTTTT. Together with reference TRBV28 and TRBJ2-2, the CDR3 gives the full variable domain: DVKVTQSSRYLVKRTGEKVFLECVQDMDHENMFWYRQDPGLGLRLIYFSYDVKMKEKGDIPEGYSVSREKKERFSLILESASTNQTSMYLCASSNRDRASANTGELFFGEGSRLTVL.

V gene TRBV7-2 combines with J gene TRBJ2-5; tentatively, D is TRBD2 (5 bases). CDR1 and CDR2 (germline): SGHTA, FQGNSA. This CDR3 comprises 17 residues. V was clipped by 2 bases and J by 1 base, with 17 bases between them. The CDR3 sequence is CASSLWERPRIQETQYF. The CDR3 DNA sequence: TGTGCCAGCAGCTTATGGGAGCGGCCGCGGATCCAAGAGACCCAGTACTTC.

The rearrangement links TRBV11-2 to TRBJ2-3; 8 bases map to TRBD1. The germline V gene has CDR1 SGHAT and CDR2 FQNNGV. This CDR3 contains 16 residues. Germline trimming cut 6 bases from V and 2 bases from J; bases unmatched to any gene: 10. The DNA for the CDR3 is TGTGCCAGCAGGCCAATCCGGACAGGGTTCACAGATACGCAGTATTTT. This encodes CASRPIRTGFTDTQYF.

This clone was detected only once. This sequence joins TRBV28 and TRBJ1-1, with unresolved D. V shed 3 bases and J shed 4 bases, with 12 bases lying between them. CDR3 length: 14 amino acids. In germline, CDR1 is MDHEN, CDR2 SYDVKM. The CDR3 spells CASSLKGVVTEAFF. The CDR3 bases are TGTGCCAGCAGTTTGAAGGGAGTAGTCACTGAAGCTTTCTTT.